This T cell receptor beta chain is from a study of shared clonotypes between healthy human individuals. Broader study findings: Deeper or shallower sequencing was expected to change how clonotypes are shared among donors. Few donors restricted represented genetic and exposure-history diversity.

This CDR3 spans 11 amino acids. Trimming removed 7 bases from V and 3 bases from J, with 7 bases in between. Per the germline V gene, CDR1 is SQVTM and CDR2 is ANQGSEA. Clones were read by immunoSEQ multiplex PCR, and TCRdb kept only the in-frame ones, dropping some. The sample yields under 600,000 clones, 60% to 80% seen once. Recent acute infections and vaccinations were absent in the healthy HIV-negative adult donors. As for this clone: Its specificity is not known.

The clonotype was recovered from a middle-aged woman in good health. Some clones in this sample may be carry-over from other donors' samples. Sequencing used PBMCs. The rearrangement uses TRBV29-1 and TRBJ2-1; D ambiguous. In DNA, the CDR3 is TGCAGCGGGAAGGGCTACAATGAGCAGTTCTTC. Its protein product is CSGKGYNEQFF.